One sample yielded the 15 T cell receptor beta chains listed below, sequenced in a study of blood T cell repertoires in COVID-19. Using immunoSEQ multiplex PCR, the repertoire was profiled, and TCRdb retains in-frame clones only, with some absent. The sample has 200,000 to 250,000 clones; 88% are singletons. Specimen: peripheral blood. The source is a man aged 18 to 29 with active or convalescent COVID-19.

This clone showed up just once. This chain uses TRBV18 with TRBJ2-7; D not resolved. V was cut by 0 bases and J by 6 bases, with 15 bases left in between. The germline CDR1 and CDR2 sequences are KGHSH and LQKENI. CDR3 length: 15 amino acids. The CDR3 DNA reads TGTGCCAGCTCACCACCTTTGTCCCCCCTCCTCGAGCAGTACTTC. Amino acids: CASSPPLSPLLEQYF.

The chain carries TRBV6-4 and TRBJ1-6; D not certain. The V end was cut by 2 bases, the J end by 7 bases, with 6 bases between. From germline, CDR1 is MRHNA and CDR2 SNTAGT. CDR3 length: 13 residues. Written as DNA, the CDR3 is TGTGCCAGCAGTGACACTAAAAATTCACCCCTCCACTTT. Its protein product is CASSDTKNSPLHF.

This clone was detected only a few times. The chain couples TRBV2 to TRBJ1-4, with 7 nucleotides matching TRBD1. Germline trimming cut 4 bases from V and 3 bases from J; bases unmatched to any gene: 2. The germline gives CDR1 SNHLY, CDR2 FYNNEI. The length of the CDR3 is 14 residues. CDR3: CASSADRANEKLFF. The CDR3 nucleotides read TGTGCCAGCAGTGCAGACAGGGCTAATGAAAAACTGTTTTTT.

This CDR3 is CATSRTGMQNEQFF. The DNA for the CDR3 is TGTGCCACCAGCAGGACAGGAATGCAGAATGAGCAGTTCTTC. The V gene is TRBV15, the J gene TRBJ2-1; D might be TRBD1 (6 bases). Trimming cost V 3 bases and J 7 bases, with 13 bases left between them. CDR1 is LNHNV, CDR2 YYDKDF, per germline (reference sequence). The length of the CDR3 is 14 residues. Using reference TRBV15 and TRBJ2-1 for the parts outside the CDR3, the full variable domain is DAMVIQNPRYQVTQFGKPVTLSCSQTLNHNVMYWYQQKSSQAPKLLFHYYDKDFNNEADTPDNFQSRRPNTSFCFLDIRSPGLGDTAMYLCATSRTGMQNEQFFGPGTRLTVL.

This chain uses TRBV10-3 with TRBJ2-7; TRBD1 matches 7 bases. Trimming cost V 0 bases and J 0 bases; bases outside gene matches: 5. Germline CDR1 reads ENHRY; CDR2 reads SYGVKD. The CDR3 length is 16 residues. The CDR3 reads CAISESGGSSSYEQYF. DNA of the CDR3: TGTGCCATCAGTGAGTCAGGGGGCTCTAGCTCCTACGAGCAGTACTTC.

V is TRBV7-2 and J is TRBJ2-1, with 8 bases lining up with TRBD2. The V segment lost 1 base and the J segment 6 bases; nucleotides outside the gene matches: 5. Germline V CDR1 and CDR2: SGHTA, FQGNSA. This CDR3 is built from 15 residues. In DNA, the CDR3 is TGTGCCAGCAGCTTAGGACTAGCGAAGATCAATGAGCAGTTCTTC. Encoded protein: CASSLGLAKINEQFF.

The CDR3 DNA sequence: TGTGCCAGCAGTCTATACGAGGGACATCCCACCGGGGAGCTGTTTTTT. Translated, it gives CASSLYEGHPTGELFF. This chain connects TRBV5-6 to TRBJ2-2; TRBD1 might be the D (6 bases). This CDR3 is built from 16 residues. The ends were cut back, 5 bases at V and 4 bases at J, with 18 bases in the middle. From germline, CDR1 is SGHDT and CDR2 YYEEEE.

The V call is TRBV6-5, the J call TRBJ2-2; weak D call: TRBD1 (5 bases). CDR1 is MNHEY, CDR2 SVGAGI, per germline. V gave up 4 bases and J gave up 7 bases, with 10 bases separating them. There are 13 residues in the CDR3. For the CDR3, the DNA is TGTGCCAGCAGTTTGTCAGGGAACGGGGAGCTGTTTTTT. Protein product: CASSLSGNGELFF.

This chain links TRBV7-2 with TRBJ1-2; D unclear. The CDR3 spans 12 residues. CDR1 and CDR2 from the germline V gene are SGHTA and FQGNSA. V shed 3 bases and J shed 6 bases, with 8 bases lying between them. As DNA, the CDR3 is TGTGCCAGCAGCTTCTTATATAATGGCTACACCTTC. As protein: CASSFLYNGYTF.

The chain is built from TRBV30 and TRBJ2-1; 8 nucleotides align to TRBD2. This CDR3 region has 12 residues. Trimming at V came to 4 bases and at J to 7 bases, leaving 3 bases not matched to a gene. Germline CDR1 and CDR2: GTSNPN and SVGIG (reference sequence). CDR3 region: CAWMGLGNEQFF. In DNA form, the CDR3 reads TGTGCCTGGATGGGACTAGGGAATGAGCAGTTCTTC.

CDR3 nucleotide sequence: TGCGCCAGCAGCCCCAATAGTCGCGGGGGGCTGCAGGGCAATCAGCCCCAGCATTTT. This sequence encodes CASSPNSRGGLQGNQPQHF. The J gene is TRBJ1-5, the V gene TRBV10-2; possibly TRBD1 for D (6 bases). Trimming removed 6 bases at V and 2 bases at J, with 26 bases between. Germline V gene lookup returns CDR1 WSHSY and CDR2 SAAADI. The CDR3 runs to 19 residues.

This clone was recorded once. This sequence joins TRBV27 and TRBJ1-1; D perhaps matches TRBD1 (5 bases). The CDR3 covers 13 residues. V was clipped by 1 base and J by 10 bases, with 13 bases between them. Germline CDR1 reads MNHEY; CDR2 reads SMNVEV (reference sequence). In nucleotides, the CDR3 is TGTGCCAGCAGTTTATGGGGGGGGAAAGGAGCTTTCTTT. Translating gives CASSLWGGKGAFF.

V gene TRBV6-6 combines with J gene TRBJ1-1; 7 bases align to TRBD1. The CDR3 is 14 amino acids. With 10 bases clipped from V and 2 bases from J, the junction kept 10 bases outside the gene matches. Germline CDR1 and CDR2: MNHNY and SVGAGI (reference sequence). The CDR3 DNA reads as TGTGCCACCCGCCCAGGGGGATTAAACACTGAAGCTTTCTTT. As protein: CATRPGGLNTEAFF.

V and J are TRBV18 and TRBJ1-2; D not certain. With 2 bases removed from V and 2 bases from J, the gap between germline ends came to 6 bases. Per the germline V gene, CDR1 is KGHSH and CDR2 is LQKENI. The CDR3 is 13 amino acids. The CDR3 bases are TGTGCCAGCTCACCATCTCCGAACTATGGCTACACCTTC. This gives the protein CASSPSPNYGYTF.

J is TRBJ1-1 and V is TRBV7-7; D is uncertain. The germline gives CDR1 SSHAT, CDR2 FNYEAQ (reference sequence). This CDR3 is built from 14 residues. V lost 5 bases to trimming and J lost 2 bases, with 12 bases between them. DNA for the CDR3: TGTGCCAGCAGCCCCGGAGACGTAAACACTGAAGCTTTCTTT. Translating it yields CASSPGDVNTEAFF.